This T cell receptor beta chain appears in the sequencing data of a study of blood T cell repertoires in COVID-19. Overall study: COVID-19 samples collected from the United States, Italy and Spain covered acute and convalescent phases. From T cells, B-cell-depleted T cells, or PBMCs came the material, which was cDNA or gDNA.

Under the authors' procedure: Nucleated cell counts were estimated from reference gene primer amplification. The table came from immunoSEQ multiplex PCR; TCRdb's copy has only in-frame clones and leaves some out. V and J calls plus clone size are reproduced from that table; the DNA served to infer D and trimming. The table records 25,000 to 35,000 clones, roughly 85% of them present only once. Germline CDR1 and CDR2: SGHRS and YFSETQ. The CDR3 contains 15 residues. V lost 1 base to trimming and J lost 3 bases, with 12 bases between them. The receptor was isolated from a man aged 60-69 years with active COVID-19. The chain is built from TRBV5-1 and TRBJ2-3, with D hard to call. The sequenced sample was peripheral blood. CDR3 in amino acids: CASSLLLPTTDTQYF. The DNA for the CDR3 is TGCGCCAGCAGCTTGTTACTACCCACAACAGATACGCAGTATTTT.